These T cell receptor beta chains were read from a single sample in a study of blood T cell repertoires in COVID-19. Assay: immunoSEQ multiplex PCR; the TCRdb copy retains only in-frame clones and omits some. The sample contains some 380,000 clones, 80% to 90% of which appear only once. Sample: PBMCs or T cells enriched from blood (not recorded which). The receptor source for this set is a man in his thirties or forties who had recovered from COVID-19. Each CDR3 is given with its conserved first and last residue. The D gene is left open where the match is weak. Clone size, where shown, is once, few, many, or a class for clones that have expanded.

D gene	clone size	V gene	J gene	CDR3 protein	CDR3 DNA
-	-	TRBV7-9	TRBJ2-7	CASGRDTGEQYF	TGTGCCAGCGGCCGGGACACGGGGGAGCAGTACTTC
-	-	TRBV29-1	TRBJ1-1	CSTAEAIEAFF	TGCAGTACCGCGGAGGCGATTGAAGCTTTCTTT
TRBD1	once	TRBV6-5	TRBJ2-5	CASSRGPEETQYF	TGTGCCAGCAGTAGGGGGCCGGAAGAGACCCAGTACTTC
TRBD2	-	TRBV4-1	TRBJ2-7	CASSQLMGGLGEQYF	TGCGCCAGCAGCCAATTAATGGGAGGGCTTGGCGAGCAGTACTTC
-	-	TRBV2	TRBJ1-1	CASSIDFNTEAFF	TGTGCCAGCAGTATCGACTTCAACACTGAAGCTTTCTTT
TRBD1	-	TRBV19	TRBJ1-5	CASRRQGTGENQPQHF	TGTGCCAGTAGAAGACAGGGGACCGGGGAAAATCAGCCCCAGCATTTT
TRBD1	-	TRBV7-2	TRBJ1-2	CASSLAGQEDRGYTF	TGTGCCAGCAGCTTAGCGGGACAGGAAGATCGCGGCTACACCTTC
-	-	TRBV6-5	TRBJ1-1	CASSSGWYKGDTEAFF	TGTGCCAGCAGTTCTGGTTGGTACAAAGGAGACACTGAAGCTTTCTTT
-	-	TRBV6-1	TRBJ1-1	CASCAHPGAMNTEAFF	TGTGCCAGCTGTGCTCATCCAGGGGCTATGAACACTGAAGCTTTCTTT
-	-	TRBV19	TRBJ1-1	CASSIKQVNTEAFF	TGTGCCAGTAGTATAAAACAGGTGAACACTGAAGCTTTCTTT
-	-	TRBV9	TRBJ1-6	CASSVEGNHNSPLHF	TGTGCCAGCAGCGTAGAGGGGAATCATAATTCACCCCTCCACTTT
-	-	TRBV5-1	TRBJ2-7	CASSLVTGLGYEQYF	TGCGCCAGCAGCTTGGTGACGGGTCTGGGCTACGAGCAGTACTTC
-	-	TRBV6-5	TRBJ1-5	CASRDRHDTQHF	TGTGCCAGCAGGGATAGACACGATACACAGCATTTT
TRBD1	-	TRBV7-8	TRBJ1-2	CASSLDQGANYGYTF	TGTGCCAGCAGCTTAGACCAGGGGGCCAACTATGGCTACACCTTC
-	-	TRBV15	TRBJ1-4	CATSTRQFNEKLFF	TGTGCCACCAGCACAAGACAGTTTAATGAAAAACTGTTTTTT
-	once	TRBV5-4	TRBJ1-1	CASSYGRYTEAFF	TGTGCCAGCAGCTACGGGAGGTACACTGAAGCTTTCTTT
TRBD1	-	TRBV5-1	TRBJ2-7	CASSFPDRDRYEQYF	TGCGCCAGCAGCTTCCCGGACAGGGATAGGTACGAGCAGTACTTC
-	-	TRBV19	TRBJ2-2	CASSIPAGELFF	TGTGCCAGTAGTATCCCTGCCGGGGAGCTGTTTTTT
TRBD1	-	TRBV19	TRBJ1-1	CASSLGTAVMNTEAFF	TGTGCCAGTAGTCTAGGGACAGCCGTAATGAACACTGAAGCTTTCTTT
-	-	TRBV6-5	TRBJ2-7	CASSYGGAWYF	TGTGCCAGCAGTTACGGGGGGGCGTGGTACTTC
-	few	TRBV30	TRBJ1-4	CAWSVRRTNEKLFF	TGTGCCTGGAGTGTACGGCGGACTAATGAAAAACTGTTTTTT
TRBD1	few	TRBV7-8	TRBJ1-5	CASSSRTGIQPQHF	TGTGCCAGCAGCTCCCGGACAGGGATTCAGCCCCAGCATTTT
-	-	TRBV19	TRBJ1-5	CASSIGPQGSNQPQHF	TGTGCCAGTAGTATAGGCCCGCAGGGGAGCAATCAGCCCCAGCATTTT
-	-	TRBV5-1	TRBJ1-1	CASSLSAQGFTEAFF	TGCGCCAGCAGCTTGTCCGCCCAGGGATTCACTGAAGCTTTCTTT
TRBD2	-	TRBV7-8	TRBJ2-7	CASSRWGGYEQYF	TGTGCCAGCAGCCGCTGGGGAGGGTACGAGCAGTACTTC
TRBD1	-	TRBV5-1	TRBJ2-6	CASSMGQGASGANVLTF	TGCGCCAGCAGCATGGGACAGGGAGCAAGTGGGGCCAACGTCCTGACTTTC
TRBD1	-	TRBV10-2	TRBJ1-1	CASSMTGGGNTEAFF	TGCGCCAGCAGTATGACAGGGGGTGGCAACACTGAAGCTTTCTTT
TRBD1	-	TRBV6-1	TRBJ1-4	CASSEKGWTGRNEKLFF	TGTGCCAGCAGTGAGAAGGGGTGGACAGGGCGAAATGAAAAACTGTTTTTT
-	-	TRBV5-6	TRBJ1-1	CASSIGQRNTEAFF	TGTGCCAGCAGCATAGGACAGAGAAACACTGAAGCTTTCTTT
-	-	TRBV19	TRBJ2-7	CASSNPQPGYNYEQYF	TGTGCCAGTAGTAATCCACAGCCCGGTTACAACTACGAGCAGTACTTC
TRBD1	-	TRBV7-3	TRBJ1-6	CASSPSGQANSPLHF	TGTGCCAGCAGTCCCTCGGGACAGGCTAATTCACCCCTCCACTTT
-	once	TRBV27	TRBJ2-7	CASSFSPRHSSYEQYF	TGTGCCAGCAGTTTCTCGCCCAGACATAGCTCCTACGAGCAGTACTTC
-	-	TRBV19	TRBJ1-1	CASTTWGDVGTEAFF	TGTGCCAGTACCACGTGGGGGGACGTGGGCACTGAAGCTTTCTTT
-	few	TRBV5-6	TRBJ1-6	CASSVRASSYNSPLHF	TGTGCCAGCAGCGTTCGCGCAAGCTCCTATAATTCACCCCTCCACTTT
-	-	TRBV27	TRBJ1-6	CASRPGVYNSPLHF	TGTGCCAGCAGGCCGGGAGTGTATAATTCACCCCTCCACTTT
-	-	TRBV7-9	TRBJ2-7	CASSLTDYEQYF	TGTGCCAGCAGCTTGACAGATTACGAGCAGTACTTC
TRBD1	-	TRBV6-1	TRBJ1-5	CASSDGTGGRQPQHF	TGTGCCAGCAGTGACGGGACAGGGGGCCGGCAGCCCCAGCATTTT
-	-	TRBV9	TRBJ1-6	CASSVGGRTMSGLHF	TGTGCCAGCAGCGTAGGGGGCAGGACGATGTCGGGTCTCCACTTT
TRBD2	once	TRBV10-3	TRBJ2-2	CAISVQRGNTGELFF	TGTGCCATCAGTGTACAGCGGGGGAACACCGGGGAGCTGTTTTTT
-	-	TRBV24-1	TRBJ2-1	CATSDLQYNEQFF	TGTGCCACCAGTGATTTACAGTACAATGAGCAGTTCTTC
-	once	TRBV6-2/TRBV6-3	TRBJ2-4	CASSDIRGFQYF	TGTGCCAGCAGTGACATCAGGGGCTTTCAGTACTTC
TRBD1	many	TRBV7-9	TRBJ1-6	CASSASSQTGDNSPLHF	TGTGCCAGCAGCGCCAGTTCCCAGACAGGGGATAATTCACCCCTCCACTTT
TRBD2	once	TRBV2	TRBJ2-2	CASRRTSGAGTGELFF	TGTGCCAGCAGGCGGACTAGCGGGGCGGGGACCGGGGAGCTGTTTTTT
-	-	TRBV18	TRBJ2-2	CASSPPVARTRRTGELFF	TGTGCCAGCTCACCACCGGTGGCACGGACCCGGAGGACCGGGGAGCTGTTTTTT
TRBD1	-	TRBV9	TRBJ1-1	CASSVGDRATEAFF	TGTGCCAGCAGCGTAGGTGACAGGGCCACTGAAGCTTTCTTT
-	-	TRBV6-2/TRBV6-3	TRBJ2-2	CASSTGGAHTGELFF	TGTGCCAGCAGTACAGGGGGGGCCCACACCGGGGAGCTGTTTTTT
-	-	TRBV15	TRBJ2-7	CATARGTASYEQYF	TGTGCCACCGCACGGGGGACGGCCTCCTACGAGCAGTACTTC
-	-	TRBV5-1	TRBJ2-4	CASSYTVDDIQYF	TGCGCCAGCAGCTATACGGTAGATGACATTCAGTACTTC
TRBD1	-	TRBV10-3	TRBJ1-1	CAISSTGGSEAFF	TGTGCCATCAGTTCGACAGGGGGGTCTGAAGCTTTCTTT
-	-	TRBV6-5	TRBJ1-2	CASSYGGRAVSGYTF	TGTGCCAGCAGTTACGGTGGGAGGGCGGTGAGTGGCTACACCTTC